The TCR beta chain described here comes from a study of T cell clonality in common variable immunodeficiency. The CDR3 sequence is 16 residues long. From germline, CDR1 is MNHEY and CDR2 SVGEGT. This clone turned up a few times. The read is 3 residues too short to cover the CDR3 end, so that end is filled in from the germline J gene. Sequencing was performed with immunoSEQ multiplex PCR; in TCRdb, only in-frame clones are kept and a portion is missing. The sample presents about 52,000 clones, none singletons. The sequence came from a person between 18 and 69 years old in good health. The sample consisted of peripheral blood mononuclear cells. The rearrangement links TRBV6-2 or TRBV6-3 to TRBJ1-2; weak D call: TRBD1 (5 bases). The CDR3 here is CASITPRASGGYDYTF. CDR3 bases read: TGTGCCAGCATTACACCTCGGGCTAGCGGGGGATACGAC.